This T cell receptor beta chain was sequenced for a study of PD-1 blockade in classical Hodgkin lymphoma. This table comes from immunoSEQ multiplex PCR, and its TCRdb copy is limited to in-frame clones, with some not included. The profile shows 90,000 to 130,000 clones, approximately 90% of them singletons. The patients all showed relapse after autologous stem cell transplantation, while their brentuximab vedotin exposure varied. Points on this clone: The antigen is undetermined.

Notes on the study in general: There remain no defined causes for the repertoire differences, which possibly reflect disease activity or prior therapy. Patients who initiated nivolumab within 1 year of ASCT were excluded.

The source is a human donor with classical Hodgkin lymphoma. Source: peripheral blood mononuclear cells (PBMCs), taken before the second cycle of nivolumab.

The CDR3 here is CSVEEGGPDTQYF. The DNA of the CDR3 is TGCAGCGTTGAAGAAGGGGGCCCAGATACGCAGTATTTT. The gene calls are TRBV29-1 and TRBJ2-3; 7 bases align to TRBD1. Germline trimming cut 0 bases from V and 4 bases from J; bases unmatched to any gene: 1. This CDR3 is built from 13 residues. Germline V gene sequence: CDR1 SQVTM, CDR2 ANQGSEA.